This entry features one TCR beta chain sequence. V lost 1 base and J 4 bases, leaving 10 bases between the germline ends. The germline gives CDR1 GTSNPN, CDR2 SVGIG (reference sequence). The CDR3 runs to 13 residues. This entry belongs to a study of blood T cell repertoires in COVID-19. Data came from immunoSEQ multiplex PCR; TCRdb stores just in-frame clones and leaves some out. In the table there are around 150,000 clones, roughly 88% of which are singletons. Participants classified as exposed had met a COVID-19 case within 2 weeks before study entry. The chain joins TRBV30 to TRBJ1-2; D may be TRBD1 (5 bases). This clonotype originated in a man in his 70s who had been exposed to COVID-19. Sequenced sample: PBMCs or T cells enriched from blood (not recorded which). The CDR3 loop reads CAWSEQGGYGYTF. CDR3 sequence (DNA): TGTGCCTGGAGTGAGCAGGGCGGCTATGGCTACACCTTC. Complete variable domain (other parts from reference TRBV30 and TRBJ1-2): SQTIHQWPATLVQPVGSPLSLECTVEGTSNPNLYWYRQAAGRGLQLLFYSVGIGQISSEVPQNLSASRPQDRQFILSSKKLLLSDSGFYLCAWSEQGGYGYTFGSGTRLTVV.